The sequence of this T cell receptor beta chain was determined in a study of blood T cell repertoires in COVID-19. Assay: immunoSEQ multiplex PCR; the TCRdb copy retains only in-frame clones and omits some. The table records under 300,000 clones, 65% to 85% of them present only once. This clone was recorded only once. The CDR3 contains 15 residues. Trimming stripped 5 bases from V and 1 base from J, with 14 bases between. Germline assignment: CDR1 MDHEN and CDR2 SYDVKM. V and J are TRBV28 and TRBJ1-2; D gene unclear. The sequence derives from a man older than 75 with acute or convalescent COVID-19. Sequences were obtained from peripheral blood. For the CDR3, the DNA is TGTGCCAGCAGTGCCGGGAGTCCAAATAACTATGGCTACACCTTC. Amino acid sequence: CASSAGSPNNYGYTF.